This T cell receptor beta chain was profiled in a study of blood T cell repertoires in COVID-19. Study details: Acute and convalescent COVID-19 samples came from the United States, Italy and Spain.

Germline values: CDR1 LGHDT, CDR2 YNNKEL (reference sequence). The CDR3 runs 15 residues. The V gene end was trimmed by 5 bases and the J gene end by 2 bases; junction bases not matched to a gene: 5. Assay: immunoSEQ multiplex PCR; the TCRdb copy retains only in-frame clones and omits some. The repertoire includes 110,000 to 150,000 clones, about 76% of them detected once, and approximately 8% sits in the top ten. The source is a human donor in a cohort sampled during active COVID-19. The sequencing input was peripheral blood. This chain connects TRBV3-1 (or the pseudogene TRBV3-2) to TRBJ2-5; 10 bases line up with TRBD2. CDR3 bases: TGTGCCAGCAGCGTCGGGACTAGCGTACAAGAGACCCAGTACTTC. Translation gives CASSVGTSVQETQYF.